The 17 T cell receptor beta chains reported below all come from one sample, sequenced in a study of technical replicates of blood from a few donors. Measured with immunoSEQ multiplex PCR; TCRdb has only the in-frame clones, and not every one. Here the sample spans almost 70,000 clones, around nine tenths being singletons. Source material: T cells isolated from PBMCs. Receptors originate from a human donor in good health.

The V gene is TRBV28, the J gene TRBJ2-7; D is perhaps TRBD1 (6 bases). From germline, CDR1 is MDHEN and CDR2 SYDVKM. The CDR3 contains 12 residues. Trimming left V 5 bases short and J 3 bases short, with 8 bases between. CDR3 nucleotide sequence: TGTGCCAGCAGTCGGACAGTCTACGAGCAGTACTTC. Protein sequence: CASSRTVYEQYF.

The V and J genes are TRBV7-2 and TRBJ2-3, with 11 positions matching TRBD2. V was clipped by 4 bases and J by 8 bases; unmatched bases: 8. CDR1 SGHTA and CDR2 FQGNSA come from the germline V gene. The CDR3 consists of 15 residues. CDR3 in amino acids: CASSSTSGRVGTQYF. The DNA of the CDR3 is TGTGCCAGCAGCTCCACTAGCGGGAGAGTCGGTACGCAGTATTTT.

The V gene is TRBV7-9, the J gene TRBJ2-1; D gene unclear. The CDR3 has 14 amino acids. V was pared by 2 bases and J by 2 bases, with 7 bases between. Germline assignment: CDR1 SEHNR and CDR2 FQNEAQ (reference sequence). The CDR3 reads CASSLTSTYNEQFF. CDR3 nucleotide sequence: TGTGCCAGCAGCTTAACTTCTACCTACAATGAGCAGTTCTTC. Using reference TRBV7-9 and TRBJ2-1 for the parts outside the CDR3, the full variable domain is DTGVSQNPRHKITKRGQNVTFRCDPISEHNRLYWYRQTLGQGPEFLTYFQNEAQLEKSRLLSDRFSAERPKGSFSTLEIQRTEQGDSAMYLCASSLTSTYNEQFFGPGTRLTVL.

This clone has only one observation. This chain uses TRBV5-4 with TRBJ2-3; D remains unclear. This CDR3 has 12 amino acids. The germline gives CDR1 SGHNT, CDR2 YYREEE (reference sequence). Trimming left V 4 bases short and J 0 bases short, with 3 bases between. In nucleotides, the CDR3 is TGTGCCAGCAGCCCTAGCACAGATACGCAGTATTTT. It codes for CASSPSTDTQYF.

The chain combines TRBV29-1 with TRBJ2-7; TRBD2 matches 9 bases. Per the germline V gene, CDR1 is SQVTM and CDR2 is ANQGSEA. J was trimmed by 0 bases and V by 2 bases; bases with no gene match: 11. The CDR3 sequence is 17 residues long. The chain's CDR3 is CSVEWVAGATDSYEQYF. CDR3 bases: TGCAGCGTTGAATGGGTAGCGGGAGCGACAGACTCCTACGAGCAGTACTTC.

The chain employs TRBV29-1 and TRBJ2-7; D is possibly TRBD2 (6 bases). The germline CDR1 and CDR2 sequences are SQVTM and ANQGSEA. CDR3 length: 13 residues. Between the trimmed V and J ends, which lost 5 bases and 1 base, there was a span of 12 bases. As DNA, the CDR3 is TGCAGCGTTAGGCGACTAGAATCCTACGAGCAGTACTTC. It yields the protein CSVRRLESYEQYF.

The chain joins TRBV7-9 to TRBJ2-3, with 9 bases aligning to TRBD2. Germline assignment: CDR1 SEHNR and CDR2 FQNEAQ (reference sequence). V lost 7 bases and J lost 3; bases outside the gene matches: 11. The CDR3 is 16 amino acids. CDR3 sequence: CASMFPSGMITDTQYF. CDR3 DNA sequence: TGTGCCAGCATGTTCCCTAGCGGGATGATTACAGATACGCAGTATTTT.

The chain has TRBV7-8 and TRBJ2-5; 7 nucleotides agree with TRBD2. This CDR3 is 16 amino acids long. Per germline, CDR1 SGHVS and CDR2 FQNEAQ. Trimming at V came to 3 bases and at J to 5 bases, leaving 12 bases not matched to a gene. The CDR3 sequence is CASSFGGGQLFETQYF. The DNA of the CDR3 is TGTGCCAGCAGCTTTGGGGGAGGGCAGTTGTTCGAGACCCAGTACTTC.

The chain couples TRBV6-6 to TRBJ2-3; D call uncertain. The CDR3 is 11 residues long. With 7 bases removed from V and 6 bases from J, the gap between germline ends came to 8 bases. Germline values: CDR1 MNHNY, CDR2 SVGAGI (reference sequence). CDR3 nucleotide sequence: TGTGCCAGCATACTTCTCGATACGCAGTATTTT. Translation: CASILLDTQYF.

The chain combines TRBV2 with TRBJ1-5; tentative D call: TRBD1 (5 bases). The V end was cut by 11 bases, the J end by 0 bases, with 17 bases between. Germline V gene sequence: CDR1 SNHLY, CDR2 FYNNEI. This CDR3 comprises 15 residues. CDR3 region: CASKIGGNSNQPQHF. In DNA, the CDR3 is TGTGCCTCAAAAATCGGGGGAAATAGCAATCAGCCCCAGCATTTT.

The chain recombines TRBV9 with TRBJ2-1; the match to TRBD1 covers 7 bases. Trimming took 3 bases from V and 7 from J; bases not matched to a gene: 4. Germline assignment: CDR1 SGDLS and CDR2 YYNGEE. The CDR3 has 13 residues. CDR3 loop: CASSGDRPNEQFF. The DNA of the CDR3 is TGTGCCAGCAGCGGGGACAGACCTAATGAGCAGTTCTTC.

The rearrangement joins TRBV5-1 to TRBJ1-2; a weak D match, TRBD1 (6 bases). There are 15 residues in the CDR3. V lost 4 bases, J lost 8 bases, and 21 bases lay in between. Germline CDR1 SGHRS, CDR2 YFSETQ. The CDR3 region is CASSAQQGSEGGYTF. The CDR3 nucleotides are TGCGCCAGCAGCGCACAACAGGGAAGCGAGGGGGGCTACACCTTC.

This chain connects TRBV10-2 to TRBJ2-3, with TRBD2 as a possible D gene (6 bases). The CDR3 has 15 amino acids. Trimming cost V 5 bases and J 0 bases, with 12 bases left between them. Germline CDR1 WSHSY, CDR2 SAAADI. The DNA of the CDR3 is TGCGCCAGCAGTATGGTGGGACTTAGCACAGATACGCAGTATTTT. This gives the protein CASSMVGLSTDTQYF.

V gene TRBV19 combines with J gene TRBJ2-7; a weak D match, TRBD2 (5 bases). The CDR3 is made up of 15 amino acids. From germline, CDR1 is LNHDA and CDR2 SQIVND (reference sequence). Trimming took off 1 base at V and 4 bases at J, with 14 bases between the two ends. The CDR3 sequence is CASSIGTGKGYEQYF. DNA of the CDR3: TGTGCCAGTAGTATAGGGACGGGGAAAGGTTACGAGCAGTACTTC.

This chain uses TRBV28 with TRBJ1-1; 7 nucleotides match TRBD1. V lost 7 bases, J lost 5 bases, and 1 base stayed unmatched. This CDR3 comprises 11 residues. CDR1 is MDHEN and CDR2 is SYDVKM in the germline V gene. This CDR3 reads CASTGGTEAFF. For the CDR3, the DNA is TGTGCCAGCACAGGGGGAACTGAAGCTTTCTTT. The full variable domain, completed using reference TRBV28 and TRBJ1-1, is DVKVTQSSRYLVKRTGEKVFLECVQDMDHENMFWYRQDPGLGLRLIYFSYDVKMKEKGDIPEGYSVSREKKERFSLILESASTNQTSMYLCASTGGTEAFFGQGTRLTVV.

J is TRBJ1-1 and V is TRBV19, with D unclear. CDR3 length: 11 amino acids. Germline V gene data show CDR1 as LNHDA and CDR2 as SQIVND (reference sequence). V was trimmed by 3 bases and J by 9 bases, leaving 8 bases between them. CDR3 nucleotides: TGTGCCAGTAGTATGTCGGGGAAAGCTTTCTTT. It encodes CASSMSGKAFF.

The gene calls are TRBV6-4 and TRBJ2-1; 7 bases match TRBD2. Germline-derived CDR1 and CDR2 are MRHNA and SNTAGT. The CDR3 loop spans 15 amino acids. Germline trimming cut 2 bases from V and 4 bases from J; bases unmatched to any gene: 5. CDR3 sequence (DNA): TGTGCCAGCAGTGACCGGCTAGCGGAATACAATGAGCAGTTCTTC. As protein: CASSDRLAEYNEQFF.